This T cell receptor (beta chain) is drawn from a study of blood T cell repertoires in COVID-19 (dated by TCRdb to about 2020). For the wider study: Collaborator samples came from the United States, Italy and Spain and covered acute and convalescent phases of COVID-19. The prospective study material was composed of cDNA or gDNA derived from T cells, B-cell-depleted T cells, or PBMCs. The dataset comprised deeply sampled blood TCRbeta repertoires from subjects exposed to, actively infected with, or recovered from COVID-19. A freely available public database, intended as a resource for researchers studying the immune response to SARS-CoV-2, is where the repertoires were released. The samples were drawn from two sources: the first 160 participants of the ongoing ImmuneRACE study, and 1,000 to 1,500 subjects contributed by 6 global collaborators. Nearly every sample came with metadata listing a de-identified subject ID, COVID-19 status, age in years and sex. HLA class I and class II types, where available, came from metadata supplied by the sample provider rather than from assay-based typing. Broad study findings and their caveats: Clinical and demographic metadata were provided uncurated, with the amount varying by source and participant.

TCRbeta CDR3 regions were amplified from genomic DNA by means of the immunoSEQ Assay, a bias-controlled multiplex PCR. The paper's processing steps were these. The number of nucleated cells in each sample was estimated by amplification of reference gene primers within the assay. Sequence reads were collapsed and filtered to measure the absolute abundance of every unique TCRbeta CDR3 rearrangement. For each sample, productive Simpson clonality was calculated by taking the square root of Simpson's diversity index across productive rearrangements. TCRdb retrieved this table from immuneACCESS and kept in-frame rearrangements only. Not all clones are present; in checked studies, unresolved V genes account for under half, and no reason is known for the remainder. The V and J calls and the clone size are those of that table, but D and trimming were determined from the DNA. Recorded for this sample are some 130,000 clones; 80% to 85% of them occurred a single time. The biggest ten clones account for 4.5% to 6% of the sample.

Enrolling through a virtual design, the prospective study's participants ranged in age from roughly 18 to 89 years and lived across approximately 25 United States geographic areas. In the prospective study, cohorts were assigned on the basis of participant-reported clinical history obtained from a screening survey and a study questionnaire. Mobile phlebotomists in the prospective study collected whole blood, serum and a nasopharyngeal or oropharyngeal swab from every participant. Prospective study participants could optionally give additional blood draws and questionnaires over a roughly 2-month period. Prospective study blood samples were shipped either frozen or at room temperature before DNA extraction. V is cut by 6 bases and J by 6 bases, and the space between the germline ends is 18 bases. CDR1 and CDR2 are drawn from the germline V gene: MDHEN, SYDVKM. From the cysteine through the phenylalanine, the CDR3 covers 14 amino acids. The sequence is cut down to CDR3 DNA, 42 bases in frame from base 1.

A word on this clone: It has no known antigen specificity. The input lacks base qualities; no much larger clone sits a single base away.

Specimen: PBMCs or T cells enriched from blood (not recorded which). This receptor was identified in a man aged 35 to 55 with acute COVID-19. The sequence joins TRBV28 to TRBJ2-7; possibly the D gene is TRBD2, per 5 matching bases. The DNA sequence is as follows: TGTGCCAGCAGACCCGTTGGGCAGAGCGGCGAGCAGTACTTC. It specifies CASRPVGQSGEQYF.